What follows describes a single TCR beta chain. The antigen is unknown. The record originates from a study of cytomegalovirus exposure and HLA in healthy donors. General study results and limits: Roughly uniform depth of sequencing across donors was assumed in presence/absence analyses. Usually a TCR sequence was rare, but some public TCRs were found in many donors. A later analysis found most CMV-associated TCR beta chains apparently HLA-restricted.

The PCR employed 60 Vbeta primers together with 13 Jbeta primers. Data came from immunoSEQ multiplex PCR; TCRdb stores just in-frame clones and leaves some out. The sample consists of about 220,000 clones, more than 65% of them appearing once. The specimen was PBMCs. This clonotype originated in a man between 18 and 29 years old in good health and CMV-seronegative.

The CDR3: CASSIWGGNTEAFF. In nucleotides, the CDR3 is TGTGCCAGTAGTATATGGGGCGGGAACACTGAAGCTTTCTTT. The chain has TRBV19 and TRBJ1-1, with D possibly being TRBD1 (5 bases). The germline CDR1 and CDR2 sequences are LNHDA and SQIVND (reference sequence). V lost 2 bases and J lost 1, with 8 bases in between. CDR3 length equals 14 residues. Based on the CDR3 plus reference TRBV19 and TRBJ1-1, the full variable domain is DGGITQSPKYLFRKEGQNVTLSCEQNLNHDAMYWYRQDPGQGLRLIYYSQIVNDFQKGDIAEGYSVSREKKESFPLTVTSAQKNPTAFYLCASSIWGGNTEAFFGQGTRLTVV.